A single sample gave rise to the 28 T cell receptor beta chains below, sequenced in a study of blood T cell repertoires in COVID-19. TCRdb keeps only in-frame clones here, not all; method: immunoSEQ multiplex PCR. Among 250,000 to 350,000 clones listed, around 85% were seen once. Sequenced: peripheral blood. The receptors here all came from a human donor with COVID-19, enrolled during active disease. The donor label of this sample is uncertain.

The V gene is TRBV6-6, the J gene TRBJ1-6, with D tentatively TRBD1 (5 bases). This CDR3 region has 13 residues. With 7 bases removed from V and 6 bases from J, the gap between germline ends came to 10 bases. Germline lookup yields CDR1 MNHNY and CDR2 SVGAGI (reference sequence). The CDR3 is CASMGGSNSPLHF. CDR3 coding DNA: TGTGCCAGCATGGGGGGGAGTAATTCACCCCTCCACTTT.

The V gene is TRBV10-3, the J gene TRBJ1-3, with D possibly being TRBD1 (5 bases). The V gene lost 6 bases and the J gene lost 0 bases, with 12 bases spanning the gap. CDR3 size: 15 residues. Germline V gene data show CDR1 as ENHRY and CDR2 as SYGVKD. CDR3 DNA: TGTGCCATCAGGGACACATCAAGCTCTGGAAACACCATATATTTT. Translated, it gives CAIRDTSSSGNTIYF.

This clone was seen a few times. J is TRBJ1-1 and V is TRBV10-2; a weak D match, TRBD1 (5 bases). This CDR3 has 16 residues. CDR1 WSHSY and CDR2 SAAADI come from the germline V gene. The germline V and J ends were trimmed by 3 bases and 0 bases, with 14 bases remaining between them. CDR3 nucleotide sequence: TGCGCCAGCAGTGACAGGGCTGACTTTTTGAACACTGAAGCTTTCTTT. Translating it yields CASSDRADFLNTEAFF.

This clone is a singleton in its sample. The V and J genes are TRBV9 and TRBJ1-2, with D possibly being TRBD1 (5 bases). CDR1 SGDLS and CDR2 YYNGEE come from the germline V gene. Trimming shortened V by 0 bases and J by 4 bases, and 16 bases separated the two germline ends. The CDR3 spans 16 residues. As DNA, the CDR3 is TGTGCCAGCAGCGTAGAAGACCCGAGACAGTCCTATGGCTACACCTTC. Protein product: CASSVEDPRQSYGYTF.

The chain recombines TRBV6-2 or TRBV6-3 with TRBJ1-5; D not resolved. CDR3 length: 15 residues. The ends were cut back, 6 bases at V and 2 bases at J, with 14 bases in the middle. CDR1 is MNHEY and CDR2 is SVGEGT in the germline V gene. The CDR3 DNA reads TGTGCCAGCAGCCGACGAGGAGTTGGCAATCAGCCCCAGCATTTT. It yields the protein CASSRRGVGNQPQHF.

The CDR3 loop reads CASSLEQGIISGNTIYF. CDR3 bases: TGTGCCAGCAGCTTAGAACAGGGGATAATTTCTGGAAACACCATATATTTT. This sequence joins TRBV11-2 and TRBJ1-3; 7 nucleotides match TRBD1. J lost 1 base, V lost 0 bases, and 6 bases had no gene match. Germline values: CDR1 SGHAT, CDR2 FQNNGV. The CDR3 totals 17 residues.

The chain combines TRBV9 with TRBJ1-6, with TRBD1 identical over 7 bases. Germline V gene sequence: CDR1 SGDLS, CDR2 YYNGEE. The CDR3 has 15 amino acids. The ends lost 2 bases at V and 10 bases at J; junction bases unmatched: 9. The CDR3 sequence: CASSVVEGARSPLHF. The CDR3 DNA reads TGTGCCAGCAGCGTCGTCGAGGGGGCAAGATCACCCCTCCACTTT.

This clone was detected once. The V gene is TRBV9, the J gene TRBJ2-7; 9 bases map to TRBD2. The CDR3 is 16 residues long. The germline V gene encodes CDR1 SGDLS and CDR2 YYNGEE. J was trimmed by 2 bases and V by 0 bases; bases with no gene match: 6. The chain's CDR3 is CASSVGGGANPYEQYF. Here the CDR3 DNA reads TGTGCCAGCAGCGTAGGCGGGGGGGCAAACCCCTACGAGCAGTACTTC.

The gene calls are TRBV19 and TRBJ1-2; TRBD1 might be the D (6 bases). The CDR3 has 14 residues. Germline assignment: CDR1 LNHDA and CDR2 SQIVND (reference sequence). Trimming took 1 base from V and 4 from J, leaving 10 bases between them. The CDR3 here is CASSIGAGVYGYTF. The CDR3 bases are TGTGCCAGTAGTATAGGTGCAGGGGTCTATGGCTACACCTTC.

The chain carries TRBV7-2 and TRBJ1-2; D possibly corresponds to TRBD1 (6 bases). V lost 3 bases, J lost 8 bases, and 13 bases lay in between. The V gene's germline CDR1 is SGHTA and CDR2 FQGNSA. This CDR3 comprises 13 residues. CDR3 amino acids: CASSFDRLNGYTF. The CDR3, as DNA: TGTGCCAGCAGCTTCGACAGGCTGAACGGCTACACCTTC.

V is TRBV15 and J is TRBJ2-1; tentatively, D is TRBD2 (6 bases). Germline CDR1 and CDR2: LNHNV and YYDKDF (reference sequence). Trimming pared 5 bases from V and 1 base from J, leaving 18 bases between. This CDR3 contains 17 residues. DNA for the CDR3: TGTGCCACCAGCTCCCGTCCGGGAGTAAGGTCCTACAATGAGCAGTTCTTC. It yields the protein CATSSRPGVRSYNEQFF.

The chain is built from TRBV12-3 or TRBV12-4 and TRBJ1-2; D is unresolved. Trimming left V 8 bases short and J 3 bases short, with 13 bases between. This CDR3 contains 13 residues. The CDR3 nucleotides read TGTGCCAGCGCAGGAAGCGGGTACTATGGCTACACCTTC. It yields the protein CASAGSGYYGYTF.

This sequence joins TRBV4-1 and TRBJ2-1, with TRBD2 identical over 12 bases. Germline values: CDR1 MGHRA, CDR2 YSYEKL. The CDR3 is made up of 17 amino acids. Germline trimming cut 7 bases from V and 2 bases from J; bases unmatched to any gene: 9. CDR3 amino acids: CASKTTSGSLTYNEQFF. CDR3 coding DNA: TGCGCCAGCAAGACGACTAGCGGGAGTCTAACCTACAATGAGCAGTTCTTC.

The table lists this clone with a count of one. The V gene is TRBV7-9, the J gene TRBJ2-2, with 11 bases lining up with TRBD1. From germline, CDR1 is SEHNR and CDR2 FQNEAQ (reference sequence). The CDR3 extends over 16 amino acids. The trim removed 5 bases at V and 7 bases at J, leaving 9 bases unmatched. The DNA of the CDR3 is TGTGCCAGCAGCAAGGGACAGGGGGTAACCGACGGGGAGCTGTTTTTT. Its translation: CASSKGQGVTDGELFF.

The V gene is TRBV11-2, the J gene TRBJ1-1, with D possibly matching TRBD1 (6 bases). The germline V gene encodes CDR1 SGHAT and CDR2 FQNNGV. The CDR3 is 14 amino acids. The germline V and J ends were trimmed by 7 bases and 1 base, with 13 bases remaining between them. In DNA form, the CDR3 reads TGTGCCAGCACCCCGTTGGACAGGAACACTGAAGCTTTCTTT. It specifies CASTPLDRNTEAFF.

V and J are TRBV19 and TRBJ1-1; D remains unclear. This CDR3 has 15 residues. V was trimmed by 3 bases and J by 0 bases, leaving 11 bases between them. The germline gives CDR1 LNHDA, CDR2 SQIVND (reference sequence). The CDR3 here is CASSIRFGVNTEAFF. Written as DNA, the CDR3 is TGTGCCAGTAGTATCCGTTTCGGAGTGAACACTGAAGCTTTCTTT.

This chain uses TRBV19 with TRBJ1-3; D is ambiguous. The germline V and J ends were trimmed by 2 bases and 3 bases, with 14 bases remaining between them. The CDR3 runs to 16 residues. Germline V gene lookup returns CDR1 LNHDA and CDR2 SQIVND (reference sequence). This chain's CDR3 is CASSIRAGAVGNTIYF. The CDR3 bases are TGTGCCAGTAGTATAAGAGCGGGAGCGGTTGGAAACACCATATATTTT.

The chain joins TRBV28 to TRBJ1-1; D gene ambiguous. This CDR3 has 13 amino acids. The germline V gene encodes CDR1 MDHEN and CDR2 SYDVKM. Trimming took 5 bases from V and 5 from J, leaving 12 bases between them. This CDR3 reads CASSLRVQTEAFF. CDR3 sequence (DNA): TGTGCCAGCAGTCTCCGGGTCCAAACTGAAGCTTTCTTT.

This clone was counted only a few times. For the CDR3, the DNA is TGTGCCAGCAGAAAACAGGGGGCGTACACTGAAGCTTTCTTT. It is translated as CASRKQGAYTEAFF. This rearrangement joins TRBV28 to TRBJ1-1; 9 bases are a match to TRBD1. Germline loops: CDR1 MDHEN, CDR2 SYDVKM. This CDR3 spans 14 amino acids. J was trimmed by 3 bases and V by 6 bases; bases with no gene match: 5.

DNA for the CDR3: TGTGCCAGCAGCCAAGTGCAGGGCCCACTGGGTCGGAATGAGCAGTTCTTC. As protein: CASSQVQGPLGRNEQFF. This rearrangement joins TRBV3-1 (or the pseudogene TRBV3-2) to TRBJ2-1; D possibly corresponds to TRBD1 (5 bases). Germline V gene lookup returns CDR1 LGHDT and CDR2 YNNKEL (reference sequence). This CDR3 comprises 17 residues. Trimming took 1 base from V and 7 from J, leaving 20 bases between them.

V is TRBV12-3 or TRBV12-4 and J is TRBJ1-5; D gene unclear. The CDR3 is 13 amino acids. V was trimmed by 6 bases and J by 4 bases, leaving 10 bases between them. CDR3 in DNA: TGTGCCAGCAGCCCCCCGTCTAATCAGCCCCAGCATTTT. Amino acids: CASSPPSNQPQHF.

The chain employs TRBV10-3 and TRBJ2-1; 13 bases align to TRBD2. Germline V gene data show CDR1 as ENHRY and CDR2 as SYGVKD. This CDR3 comprises 16 residues. J lost 7 bases, V lost 5 bases, and 8 bases had no gene match. CDR3 amino acids: CAISPSTSGRLNEQFF. CDR3 DNA: TGTGCCATCAGTCCATCGACTAGCGGGAGGTTAAATGAGCAGTTCTTC.

This chain connects TRBV7-9 to TRBJ2-3; TRBD1 is a possible D gene (7 bases). Germline CDR1 and CDR2: SEHNR and FQNEAQ (reference sequence). This CDR3 spans 15 amino acids. V was trimmed by 5 bases and J by 0 bases, leaving 12 bases between them. CDR3 loop: CASSAQGGSTDTQYF. The CDR3 DNA follows: TGTGCCAGCAGCGCCCAGGGGGGTAGCACAGATACGCAGTATTTT.

The rearrangement joins TRBV28 to TRBJ2-7; D may be TRBD2 (6 bases). The CDR3 runs 16 residues. Trimming pared 5 bases from V and 3 bases from J, leaving 20 bases between. Germline assignment: CDR1 MDHEN and CDR2 SYDVKM. CDR3 coding DNA: TGTGCCAGCAGTCCCCCCGGCGGGGAAGGGATCTACGAGCAGTACTTC. Protein sequence: CASSPPGGEGIYEQYF.

The genes are TRBV6-5 and TRBJ1-1; TRBD1 aligns across 7 bases. The length of the CDR3 is 14 residues. The V gene end was trimmed by 4 bases and the J gene end by 2 bases; junction bases not matched to a gene: 4. Germline V gene data show CDR1 as MNHEY and CDR2 as SVGAGI. CDR3 sequence: CASSLGGANTEAFF. Here the CDR3 DNA reads TGTGCCAGCAGTTTAGGGGGCGCAAACACTGAAGCTTTCTTT.

V gene TRBV30 combines with J gene TRBJ2-3; 9 nucleotides line up with TRBD2. The germline CDR1 and CDR2 sequences are GTSNPN and SVGIG (reference sequence). The length of the CDR3 is 14 residues. With V trimmed by 3 bases and J by 0 bases, 1 base remained unmatched. The CDR3 here is CAWRAGGSTDTQYF. The CDR3, as DNA: TGTGCCTGGAGGGCGGGAGGGAGCACAGATACGCAGTATTTT.

The rearrangement joins TRBV5-1 to TRBJ2-3; TRBD2 matches at 9 bases. Germline CDR1 and CDR2: SGHRS and YFSETQ. The CDR3 extends over 15 amino acids. The V gene end was trimmed by 4 bases and the J gene end by 4 bases; junction bases not matched to a gene: 7. The CDR3 bases are TGCGCCAGCAGCGACGGGACTAGCCGGGCAGATACGCAGTATTTT. As protein: CASSDGTSRADTQYF.

V usage is TRBV6-5 and J usage is TRBJ2-3; D gene ambiguous. This CDR3 is built from 12 residues. Trimming removed 6 bases at V and 3 bases at J, with 7 bases between. CDR1 is MNHEY and CDR2 is SVGAGI in the germline V gene. The CDR3 DNA sequence: TGTGCCAGCAGACCAACTACAGATACGCAGTATTTT. Protein sequence: CASRPTTDTQYF.